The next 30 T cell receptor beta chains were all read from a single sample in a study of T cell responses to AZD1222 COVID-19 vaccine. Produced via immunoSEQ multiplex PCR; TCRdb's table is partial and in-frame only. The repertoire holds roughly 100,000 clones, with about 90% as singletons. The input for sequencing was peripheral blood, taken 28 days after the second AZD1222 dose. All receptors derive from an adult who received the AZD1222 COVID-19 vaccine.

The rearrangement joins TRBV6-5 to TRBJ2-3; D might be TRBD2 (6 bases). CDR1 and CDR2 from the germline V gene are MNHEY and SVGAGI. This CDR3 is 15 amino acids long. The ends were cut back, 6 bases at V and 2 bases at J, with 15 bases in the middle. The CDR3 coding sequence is TGTGCCAGCAGAGTCGGGACTTTCCCCACAGATACGCAGTATTTT. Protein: CASRVGTFPTDTQYF.

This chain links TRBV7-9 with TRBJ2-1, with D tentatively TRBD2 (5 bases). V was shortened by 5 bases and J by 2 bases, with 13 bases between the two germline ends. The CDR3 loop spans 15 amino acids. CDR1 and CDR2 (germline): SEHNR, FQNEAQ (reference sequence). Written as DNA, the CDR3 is TGTGCCAGCAGCCGGGATGGATTACCCTACAATGAGCAGTTCTTC. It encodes CASSRDGLPYNEQFF.

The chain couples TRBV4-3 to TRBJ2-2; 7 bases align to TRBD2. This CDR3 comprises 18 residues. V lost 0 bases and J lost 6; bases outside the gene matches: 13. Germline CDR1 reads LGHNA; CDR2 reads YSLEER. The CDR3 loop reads CASSQESVRLAAPGELFF. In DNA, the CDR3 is TGCGCCAGCAGCCAAGAATCTGTCCGACTAGCAGCTCCCGGGGAGCTGTTTTTT.

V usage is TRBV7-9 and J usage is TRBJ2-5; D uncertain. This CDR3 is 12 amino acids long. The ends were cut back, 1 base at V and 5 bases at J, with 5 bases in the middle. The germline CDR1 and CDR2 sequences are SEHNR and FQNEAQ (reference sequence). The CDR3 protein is CASSLEVETQYF. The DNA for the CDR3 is TGTGCCAGCAGCTTAGAGGTGGAGACCCAGTACTTC.

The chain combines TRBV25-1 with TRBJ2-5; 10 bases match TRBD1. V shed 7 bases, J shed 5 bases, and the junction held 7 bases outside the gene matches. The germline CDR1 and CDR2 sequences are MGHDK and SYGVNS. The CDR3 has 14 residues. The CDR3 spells CASNRGQGGETQYF. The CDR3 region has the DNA TGTGCCAGCAACCGCGGACAGGGGGGGGAGACCCAGTACTTC.

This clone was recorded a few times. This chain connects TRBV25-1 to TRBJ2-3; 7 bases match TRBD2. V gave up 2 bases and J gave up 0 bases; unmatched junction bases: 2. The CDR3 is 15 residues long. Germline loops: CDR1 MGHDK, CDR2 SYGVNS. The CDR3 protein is CASSEGGGSTDTQYF. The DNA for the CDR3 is TGTGCCAGCAGTGAAGGCGGGGGTAGCACAGATACGCAGTATTTT.

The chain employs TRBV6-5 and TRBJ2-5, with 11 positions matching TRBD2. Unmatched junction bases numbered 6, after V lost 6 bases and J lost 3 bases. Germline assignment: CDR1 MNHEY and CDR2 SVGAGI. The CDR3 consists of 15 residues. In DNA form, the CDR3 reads TGTGCCAGCAGCTCTACTAGCGGGGGAAAAGAGACCCAGTACTTC. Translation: CASSSTSGGKETQYF.

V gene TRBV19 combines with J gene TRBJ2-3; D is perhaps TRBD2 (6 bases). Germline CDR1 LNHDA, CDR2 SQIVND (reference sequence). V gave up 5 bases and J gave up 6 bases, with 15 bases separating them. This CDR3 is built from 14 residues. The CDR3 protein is CASSSAGGVDTQYF. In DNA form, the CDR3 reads TGTGCCAGTAGTTCAGCGGGCGGAGTGGATACGCAGTATTTT.

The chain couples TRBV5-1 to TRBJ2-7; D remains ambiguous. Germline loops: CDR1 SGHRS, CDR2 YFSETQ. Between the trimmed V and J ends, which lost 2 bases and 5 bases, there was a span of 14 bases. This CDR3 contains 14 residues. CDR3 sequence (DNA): TGCGCCAGCAGCTTAGGGTTCTCCCCCCACGAGCAGTACTTC. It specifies CASSLGFSPHEQYF.

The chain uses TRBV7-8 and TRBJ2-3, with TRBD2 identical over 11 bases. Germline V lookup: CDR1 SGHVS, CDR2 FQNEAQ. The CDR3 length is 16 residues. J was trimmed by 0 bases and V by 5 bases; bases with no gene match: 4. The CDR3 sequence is CASSKLAGASTDTQYF. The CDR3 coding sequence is TGTGCCAGCAGCAAACTAGCGGGGGCCAGCACAGATACGCAGTATTTT.

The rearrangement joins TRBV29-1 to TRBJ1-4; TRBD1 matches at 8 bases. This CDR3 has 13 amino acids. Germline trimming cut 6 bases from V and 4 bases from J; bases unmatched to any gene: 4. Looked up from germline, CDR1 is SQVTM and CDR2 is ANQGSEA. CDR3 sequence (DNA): TGCAGCGTAGCGGACAGGGTTAATGAAAAACTGTTTTTT. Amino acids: CSVADRVNEKLFF.

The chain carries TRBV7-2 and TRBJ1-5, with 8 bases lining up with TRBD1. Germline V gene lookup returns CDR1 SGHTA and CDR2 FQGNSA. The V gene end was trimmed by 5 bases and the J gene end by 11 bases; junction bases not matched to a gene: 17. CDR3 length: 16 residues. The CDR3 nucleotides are TGTGCCAGCAGCCTCGGGACAGGATCGGCCCAGGGGGCCCAGCATTTT. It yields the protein CASSLGTGSAQGAQHF.

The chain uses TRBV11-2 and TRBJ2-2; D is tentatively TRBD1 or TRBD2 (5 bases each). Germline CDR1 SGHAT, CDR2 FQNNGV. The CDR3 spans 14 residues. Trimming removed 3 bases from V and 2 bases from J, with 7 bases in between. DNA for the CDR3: TGTGCCAGCAGCTTGGGACGTAACACCGGGGAGCTGTTTTTT. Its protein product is CASSLGRNTGELFF.

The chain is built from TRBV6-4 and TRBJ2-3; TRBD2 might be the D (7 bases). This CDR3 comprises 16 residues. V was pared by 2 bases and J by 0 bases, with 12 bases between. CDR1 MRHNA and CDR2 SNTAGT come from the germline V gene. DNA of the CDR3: TGTGCCAGCAGTGACGGCGGGGGCCCAAGCACAGATACGCAGTATTTT. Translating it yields CASSDGGGPSTDTQYF.

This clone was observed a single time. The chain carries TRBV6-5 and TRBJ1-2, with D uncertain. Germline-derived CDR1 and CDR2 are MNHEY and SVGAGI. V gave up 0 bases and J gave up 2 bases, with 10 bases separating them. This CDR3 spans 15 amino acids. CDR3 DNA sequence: TGTGCCAGCAGTTACTCGGATACGATAAACTATGGCTACACCTTC. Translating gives CASSYSDTINYGYTF.

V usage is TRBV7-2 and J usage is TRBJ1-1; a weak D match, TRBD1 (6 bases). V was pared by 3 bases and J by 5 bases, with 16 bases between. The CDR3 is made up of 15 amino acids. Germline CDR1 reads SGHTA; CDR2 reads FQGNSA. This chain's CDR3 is CASSFGGTGRTEAFF. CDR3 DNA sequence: TGTGCCAGCAGCTTCGGAGGAACAGGGAGGACTGAAGCTTTCTTT. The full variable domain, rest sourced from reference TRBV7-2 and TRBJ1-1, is GAGVSQSPSNKVTEKGKDVELRCDPISGHTALYWYRQSLGQGLEFLIYFQGNSAPDKSGLPSDRFSAERTGGSVSTLTIQRTQQEDSAVYLCASSFGGTGRTEAFFGQGTRLTVV.

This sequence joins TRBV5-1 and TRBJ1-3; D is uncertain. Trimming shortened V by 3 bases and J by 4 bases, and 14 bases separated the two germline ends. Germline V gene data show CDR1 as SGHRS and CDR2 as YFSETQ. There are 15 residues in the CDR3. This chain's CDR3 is CASSSGPRRGNTIYF. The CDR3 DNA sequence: TGCGCCAGCAGCTCGGGTCCGAGACGAGGAAACACCATATATTTT.

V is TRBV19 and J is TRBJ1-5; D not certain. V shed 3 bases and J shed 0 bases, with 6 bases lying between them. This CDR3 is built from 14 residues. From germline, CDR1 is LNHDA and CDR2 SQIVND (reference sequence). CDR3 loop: CASSMAYSNQPQHF. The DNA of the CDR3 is TGTGCCAGTAGTATGGCCTATAGCAATCAGCCCCAGCATTTT.

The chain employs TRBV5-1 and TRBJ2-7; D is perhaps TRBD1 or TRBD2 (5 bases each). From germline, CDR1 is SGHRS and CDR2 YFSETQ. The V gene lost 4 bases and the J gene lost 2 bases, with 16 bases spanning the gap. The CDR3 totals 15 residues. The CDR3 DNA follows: TGCGCCAGCAGCCCCGTCGGGACGGCTACCTACGAGCAGTACTTC. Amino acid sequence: CASSPVGTATYEQYF.

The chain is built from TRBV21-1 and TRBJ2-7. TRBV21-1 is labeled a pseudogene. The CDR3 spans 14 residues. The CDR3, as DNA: TGTGCCAGCAGCCCGCGGACCCTTCTACACGAGCAGTACTTC. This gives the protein CASSPRTLLHEQYF.

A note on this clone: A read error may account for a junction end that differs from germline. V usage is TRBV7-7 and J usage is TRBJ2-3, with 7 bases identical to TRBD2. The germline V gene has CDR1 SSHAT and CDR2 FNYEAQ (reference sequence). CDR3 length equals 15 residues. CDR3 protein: CASSPNGGGTDTQYF. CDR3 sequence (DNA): TGTGCTAGCAGCCCCAATGGGGGGGGCACAGATACGCAGTATTTT. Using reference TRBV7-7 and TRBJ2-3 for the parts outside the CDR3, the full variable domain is GAGVSQSPRYKVTKRGQDVTLRCDPISSHATLYWYQQALGQGPEFLTYFNYEAQPDKSGLPSDRFSAERPEGSISTLTIQRTEQRDSAMYRCASSPNGGGTDTQYFGPGTRLTVL.

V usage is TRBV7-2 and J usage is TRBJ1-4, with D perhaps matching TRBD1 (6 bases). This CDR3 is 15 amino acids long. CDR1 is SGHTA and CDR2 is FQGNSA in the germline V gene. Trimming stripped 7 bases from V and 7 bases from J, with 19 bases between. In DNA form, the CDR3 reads TGTGCCAGCACCTCCCAAAACATGGGGGCTGAAAAACTGTTTTTT. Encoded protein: CASTSQNMGAEKLFF.

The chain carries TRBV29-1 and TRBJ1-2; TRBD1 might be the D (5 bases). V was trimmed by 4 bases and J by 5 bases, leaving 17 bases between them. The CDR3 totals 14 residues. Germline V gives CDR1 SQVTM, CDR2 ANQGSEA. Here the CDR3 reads CSVVGRLSGYGYTF. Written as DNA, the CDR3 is TGCAGCGTTGTAGGTCGTTTGTCAGGGTATGGCTACACCTTC.

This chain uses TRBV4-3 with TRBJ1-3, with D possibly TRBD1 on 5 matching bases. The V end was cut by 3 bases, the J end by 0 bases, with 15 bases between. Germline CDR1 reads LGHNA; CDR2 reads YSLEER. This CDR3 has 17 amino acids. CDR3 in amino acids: CASSHVSVDSSGNTIYF. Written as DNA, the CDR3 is TGCGCCAGCAGCCATGTGTCAGTAGACAGCTCTGGAAACACCATATATTTT.

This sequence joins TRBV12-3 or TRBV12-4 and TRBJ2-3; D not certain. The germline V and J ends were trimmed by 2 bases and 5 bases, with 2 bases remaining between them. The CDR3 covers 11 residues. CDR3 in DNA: TGTGCCAGCAGTTTACAAGATACGCAGTATTTT. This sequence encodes CASSLQDTQYF.

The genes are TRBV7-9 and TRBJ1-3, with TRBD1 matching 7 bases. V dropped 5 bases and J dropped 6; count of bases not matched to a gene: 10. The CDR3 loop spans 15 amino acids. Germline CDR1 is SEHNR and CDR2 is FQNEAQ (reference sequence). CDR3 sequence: CASSPQGEVKNTIYF. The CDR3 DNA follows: TGTGCCAGCAGCCCGCAGGGGGAAGTAAAAAACACCATATATTTT.

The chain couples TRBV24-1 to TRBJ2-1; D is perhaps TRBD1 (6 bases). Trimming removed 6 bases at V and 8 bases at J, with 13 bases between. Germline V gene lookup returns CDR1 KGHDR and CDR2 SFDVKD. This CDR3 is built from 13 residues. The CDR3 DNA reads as TGTGCCACCAGTCCAGGGGTCCCCCATGAGCAGTTCTTC. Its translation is CATSPGVPHEQFF.

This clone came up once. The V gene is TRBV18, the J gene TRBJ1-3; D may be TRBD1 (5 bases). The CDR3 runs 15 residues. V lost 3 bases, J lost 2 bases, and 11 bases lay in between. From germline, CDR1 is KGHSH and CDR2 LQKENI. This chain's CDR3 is CASSPQGSTGNTIYF. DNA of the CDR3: TGTGCCAGCTCACCCCAGGGTAGTACTGGAAACACCATATATTTT.

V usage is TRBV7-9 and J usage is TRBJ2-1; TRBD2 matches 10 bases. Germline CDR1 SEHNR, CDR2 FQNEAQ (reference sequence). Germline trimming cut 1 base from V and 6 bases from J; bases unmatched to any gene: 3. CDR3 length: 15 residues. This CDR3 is CASSLGASGGNEQFF. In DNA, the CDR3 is TGTGCCAGCAGCTTAGGAGCTAGCGGGGGCAATGAGCAGTTCTTC.

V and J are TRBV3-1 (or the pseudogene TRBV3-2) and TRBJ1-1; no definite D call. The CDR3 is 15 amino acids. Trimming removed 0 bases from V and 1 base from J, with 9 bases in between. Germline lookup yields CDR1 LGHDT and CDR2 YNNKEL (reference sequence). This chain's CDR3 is CASSQELSKNTEAFF. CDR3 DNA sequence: TGTGCCAGCAGCCAAGAGTTAAGTAAGAACACTGAAGCTTTCTTT.